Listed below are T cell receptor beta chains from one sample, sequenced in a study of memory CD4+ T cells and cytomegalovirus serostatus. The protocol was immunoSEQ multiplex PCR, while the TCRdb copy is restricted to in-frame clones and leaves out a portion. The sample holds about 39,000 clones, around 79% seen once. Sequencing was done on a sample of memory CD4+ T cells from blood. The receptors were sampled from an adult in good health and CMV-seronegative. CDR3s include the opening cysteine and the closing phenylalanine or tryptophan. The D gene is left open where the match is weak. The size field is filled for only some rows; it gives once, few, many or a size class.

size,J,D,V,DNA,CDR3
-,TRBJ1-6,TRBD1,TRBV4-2,TGTGCCAGCAGCCAAGAAGAGGGGACAGGGAACCCCTATAATTCACCCCTCCACTTT,CASSQEEGTGNPYNSPLHF
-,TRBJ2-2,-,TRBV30,TGTGCCTGGATCCGACAGGCGAACACCGGGGAGCTGTTTTTT,CAWIRQANTGELFF
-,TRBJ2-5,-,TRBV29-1,TGCAGCGTTGAAGACCGAAGCCAAGGAGGAGAGACCCAGTACTTC,CSVEDRSQGGETQYF
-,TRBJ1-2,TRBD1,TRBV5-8,TGTGCCAGCAGCTTGAGGGGACAGTCTAACTATGGCTACACCTTC,CASSLRGQSNYGYTF
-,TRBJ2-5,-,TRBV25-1,TGTGCCAGCAGCATCCCAGGGAGGGGGGATGTGGAGACCCAGTACTTC,CASSIPGRGDVETQYF
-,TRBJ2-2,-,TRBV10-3,TGTGCCATCAGTGAGTCGAACAGGGTGAACACCGGGGAGCTGTTTTTT,CAISESNRVNTGELFF
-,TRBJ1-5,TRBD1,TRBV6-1,TGTGCCAGCGGGGGACAGGGCGAAGCTCAGCCCCAGCATTTT,CASGGQGEAQPQHF
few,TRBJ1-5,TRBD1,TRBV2,TGTGCCAGCAGTCCAGACAGGGTAGATCCCCAGCATTTT,CASSPDRVDPQHF
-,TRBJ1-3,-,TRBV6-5,TGTGCCAGCGCGCGGATGAGCTCTGGAAACACCATATATTTT,CASARMSSGNTIYF
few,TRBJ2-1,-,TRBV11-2,TGTGCCAGCAGCTACCGGGACGGTTCCTACAATGAGCAGTTCTTC,CASSYRDGSYNEQFF
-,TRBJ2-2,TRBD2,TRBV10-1,TGCGCCAGCGAGCCCGGGACTAGCGACACCGGGGAGCTGTTTTTT,CASEPGTSDTGELFF
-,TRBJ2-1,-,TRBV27,TGTGCCAGCAGTTCCCCGGGCCGCAGAGGGGGTAAGCAGTTCTTC,CASSSPGRRGGKQFF
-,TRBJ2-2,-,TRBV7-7,TGTGCTAGCAGCCTGCAGGGGACGAACACCGGGGAGCTGTTTTTT,CASSLQGTNTGELFF
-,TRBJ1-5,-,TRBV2,TGTGCCAGCAGTGATCAGGGGAGGGACAATCAGCCCCAGCATTTT,CASSDQGRDNQPQHF
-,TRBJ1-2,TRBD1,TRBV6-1,TGTGCCAGCAGTGACCCGGGACAGGGATTGAGGGGCTACACCTTC,CASSDPGQGLRGYTF
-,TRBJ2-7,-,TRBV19,TGTGCCAGTAGTATAAGTCGGGGACTCTACGAGCAGTACTTC,CASSISRGLYEQYF
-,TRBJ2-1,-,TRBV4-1,TGCGCCAGCAGCCAAGACAGCTCGCAAAGCTGGAATGAGCAGTTCTTC,CASSQDSSQSWNEQFF
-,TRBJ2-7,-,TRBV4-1,TGCGCCAGCAGCCTCAGTGAGGGGAACTACGAGCAGTACTTC,CASSLSEGNYEQYF
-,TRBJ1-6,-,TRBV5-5,TGTGCCAGCAGCTTGGGGGCCAGGCGTAGGAATTCACCCCTCCACTTT,CASSLGARRRNSPLHF
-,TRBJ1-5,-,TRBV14,TGTGCCAGCAGCCAGAGTAGCAATCAGCCCCAGCATTTT,CASSQSSNQPQHF
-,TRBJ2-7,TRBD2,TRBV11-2,TGTGCCAGCAGCTTAGCAGCGGGGACCACCTACGAGCAGTACTTC,CASSLAAGTTYEQYF
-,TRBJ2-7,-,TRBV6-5,TGTGCCAGCTCGCGCCCTGGGAACGAGCAGTACTTC,CASSRPGNEQYF
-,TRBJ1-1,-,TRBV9,TGTGCCAGCAGCGTAGTAGGGGACAACACTGAAGCTTTCTTT,CASSVVGDNTEAFF
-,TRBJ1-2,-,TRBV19,TGTGCCAGTAGCCAAAAACCAGGGGCTGGCTATGGCTACACCTTC,CASSQKPGAGYGYTF
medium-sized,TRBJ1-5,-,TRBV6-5,TGTGCCAGCAGTTACGATGGGCGTCAGCCCCAGCATTTT,CASSYDGRQPQHF
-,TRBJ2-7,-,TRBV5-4,TGTGCCAGCAGCTTCGCGGGGGCTCCAAACGAGCAGTACTTC,CASSFAGAPNEQYF
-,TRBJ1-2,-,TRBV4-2,TGTGCCAGCAGCCGCGAGGGTGGCTACACCTTC,CASSREGGYTF
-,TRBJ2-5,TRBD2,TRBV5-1,TGCGCCAGCAGTATGGGCGGGGGAGAAGAGACCCAGTACTTC,CASSMGGGEETQYF
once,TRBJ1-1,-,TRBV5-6,TGTGCCAGCAGCTTGGACAGGGTAGGAGCTTTCTTT,CASSLDRVGAFF
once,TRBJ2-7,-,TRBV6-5,TGTGCCAGCAGTTTGACAGTTAACTCCTACGAGCAGTACTTC,CASSLTVNSYEQYF
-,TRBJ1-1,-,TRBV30,TGTGCCTGGGACCCAGACAACACTGAAGCTTTCTTT,CAWDPDNTEAFF
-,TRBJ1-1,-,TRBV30,TGTGCCTGGAGTCCGGGCCCTCCGGAGAACACTGAAGCTTTCTTT,CAWSPGPPENTEAFF
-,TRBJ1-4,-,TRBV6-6,TGTGCCAGCAGTTACTCGATCGGCCACAATGAAAAACTGTTTTTT,CASSYSIGHNEKLFF
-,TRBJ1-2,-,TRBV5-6,TGTGCCAGCAGCTTGGAGCGGGCGCGGGGCTACACCTTC,CASSLERARGYTF
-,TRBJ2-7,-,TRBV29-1,TGCAGCGTCAGCCCAGGGTTGAGCTCCTACGAGCAGTACTTC,CSVSPGLSSYEQYF
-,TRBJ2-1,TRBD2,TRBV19,TGTGCCAGTAAATCCCTAGCGGGGGGGCAGTACAATGAGCAGTTCTTC,CASKSLAGGQYNEQFF
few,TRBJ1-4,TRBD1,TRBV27,TGTGCCAGCAGCCAGGGACAGCCTAATGAAAAACTGTTTTTT,CASSQGQPNEKLFF
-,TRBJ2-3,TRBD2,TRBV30,TGTGCCTGGACGAGCGGGGTAAGCACAGATACGCAGTATTTT,CAWTSGVSTDTQYF
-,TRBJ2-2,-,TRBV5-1,TGCGCCAGCAGCTTGGGATTGGCAGGGGAGCTGTTTTTT,CASSLGLAGELFF
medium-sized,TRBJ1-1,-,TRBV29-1,TGCAGCGTTGCGCGGGGGCAGGACACTGAAGCTTTCTTT,CSVARGQDTEAFF
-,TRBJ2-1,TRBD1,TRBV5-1,TGCGCCAGCAGCCGCACAGGGGCCCACAACAATGAGCAGTTCTTC,CASSRTGAHNNEQFF
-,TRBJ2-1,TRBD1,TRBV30,TGTGCCTGGCTATCAGGGGGCGCTTACCAATATATGAGTGAGCAGTTCTTC,CAWLSGGAYQYMSEQFF
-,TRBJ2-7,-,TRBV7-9,TGTGCCAGCGGCCCCTTGGGAGGGGGCCCTAGCTCCTACGAGCAGTACTTC,CASGPLGGGPSSYEQYF
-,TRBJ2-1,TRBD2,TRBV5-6,TGTGCCAGCAGCTTTCTAGCGGGGGACCTAAACTACAATGAGCAGTTCTTC,CASSFLAGDLNYNEQFF
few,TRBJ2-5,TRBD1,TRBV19,TGTGCCAGTAGTAGAGCGGGACAGGGGGCTTCAGAGACCCAGTACTTC,CASSRAGQGASETQYF
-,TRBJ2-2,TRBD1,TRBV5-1,TGCGCCAGTAGAACGGACAGGGCGAACACCGGGGAGCTGTTTTTT,CASRTDRANTGELFF
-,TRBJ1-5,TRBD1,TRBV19,TGTGCCAGTAGTATCCAGGGGGCAGGAGGCAATCAGCCCCAGCATTTT,CASSIQGAGGNQPQHF
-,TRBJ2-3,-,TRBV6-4,TGTGCCAGCAGTGACTCTGTGGGGAGCACAGATACGCAGTATTTT,CASSDSVGSTDTQYF
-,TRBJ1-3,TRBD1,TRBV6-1,TGTGCCAGCAGTGAAGCGTTCACAGGGGGGTATGGAAACACCATATATTTT,CASSEAFTGGYGNTIYF
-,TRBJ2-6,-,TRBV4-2,TGTGCCAGCAGCCAGACAGTTACTGGGGCCAACGTCCTGACTTTC,CASSQTVTGANVLTF
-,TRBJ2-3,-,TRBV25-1,TGTGCCAGCAGTGAATTCGCAGGGTGGAGCACAGATACGCAGTATTTT,CASSEFAGWSTDTQYF
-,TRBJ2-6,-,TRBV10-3,TGTGCCATCAGTGAAGGGGGGAGGGCCAACGTCCTGACTTTC,CAISEGGRANVLTF
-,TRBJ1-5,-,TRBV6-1,TGTGCCAGCAGTGAAAACAGCTGGTATAGCAATCAGCCCCAGCATTTT,CASSENSWYSNQPQHF
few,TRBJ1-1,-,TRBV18,TGTGCCAGCTCACCAGTAATGAACACTGAAGCTTTCTTT,CASSPVMNTEAFF